These T cell receptor beta chains were read from a single sample in a study of Tregs in tolerant kidney transplant recipients. The table came from immunoSEQ multiplex PCR; TCRdb's copy has only in-frame clones and leaves some out. The table has about 100,000 clones, roughly 93% seen once; the top ten hold 0.46%. The sample consisted of CD4+ T cells from blood, taken before the transplant. The receptors shown here come from a human donor who received a combined kidney and bone marrow transplant. Each CDR3 is given with its conserved first and last residue.

CDR3aa	j_gene	v_gene
CASSVAAGGFYGTQYF	TRBJ2-5	TRBV9
CASSQGGLDTQYF	TRBJ2-3	TRBV4-2
CATGLLGRGQPQHF	TRBJ1-5	TRBV15
CSVGVEGLYGYTF	TRBJ1-2	TRBV29-1
CASSHKYRDRDTGELFF	TRBJ2-2	TRBV14
CASSLAGTRLTGELFF	TRBJ2-2	TRBV7-2
CAIITVTRQGADSATNEKLFF	TRBJ1-4	TRBV10-3
CASSYSRSGYGYTF	TRBJ1-2	TRBV6-5
CASSSGLYEQYF	TRBJ2-7	TRBV18
CASSYRGQETQYF	TRBJ2-5	TRBV6-5
CASSRTGSRYEQYF	TRBJ2-7	TRBV5-4
CASSARLAGVWYF	TRBJ2-7	TRBV7-2
CSALILPRQFF	TRBJ2-1	TRBV20-1
CAISPGRTNQPQHF	TRBJ1-5	TRBV10-3
CASSQVQNFYEQYF	NA	TRBV7-8
CASSLGGTSGSTDTQYF	TRBJ2-3	TRBV5-1
CASSLREGRLGEKLFF	TRBJ1-4	TRBV4-3
CASSNQGAGETQYF	TRBJ2-5	TRBV6-5
CASSVGWTGGFTTEAFF	TRBJ1-1	TRBV9
CAWSGGAAQNQPQHF	TRBJ1-5	TRBV30
CASSPIYDTEAFF	TRBJ1-1	TRBV27
CASSLLGGGYEKLFF	TRBJ1-4	TRBV7-2
CASSPGQGNYGYTF	TRBJ1-2	TRBV7-2
CASSFSGSGELFF	TRBJ2-2	TRBV11-3
CASSLDIQETQYF	TRBJ2-5	TRBV5-4
CASSILPREGNTGELFF	TRBJ2-2	TRBV5-1
CASTPRGPDTQYF	TRBJ2-3	TRBV28
CASSLPRRGANVLTF	TRBJ2-6	TRBV7-2
CASSLWAGFTDTQYF	TRBJ2-3	TRBV7-9
CAWRIMGRKTGTLTGNTIYF	TRBJ1-3	TRBV30
CASRPGQGSPGANVLTF	TRBJ2-6	TRBV19
CASSSGRTRDTQYF	TRBJ2-3	TRBV7-9
CASSYSASGIYHEQYF	TRBJ2-7	TRBV6-5
CASSTGLAGGPAGLFF	TRBJ2-2	TRBV2
CSVQGAMNTEAFF	TRBJ1-1	TRBV29-1
CASRELRGQGAGTEAFF	TRBJ1-1	TRBV19
CASSQGWEAGANVLTF	TRBJ2-6	TRBV4-3
CSVGLAGVTGELFF	TRBJ2-2	TRBV29-1
CASSQGPVNTEAFF	TRBJ1-1	TRBV4-1
CASSFRPSGSYNEQFF	TRBJ2-1	TRBV7-2
CASSIRWTVSTQYF	TRBJ2-3	TRBV19
CASSQDQRRQETQYF	TRBJ2-5	TRBV4-3
CASSFGTGGTDTQYF	TRBJ2-3	TRBV5-1
CASSLGTRNTGELFF	TRBJ2-2	TRBV6-1
CASSGAGAPEQYF	NA	TRBV9
CASSRQGSEQFF	TRBJ2-1	TRBV5-1
CASSPPPTGIGETQYF	TRBJ2-5	TRBV5-5
CASSPWTSGTDTQYF	TRBJ2-3	TRBV7-9
CASSPGQLNSYGYTF	TRBJ1-2	TRBV18
CASSPRQGLYEQYF	TRBJ2-7	TRBV6-5
CASSMKYRGFSNQPQHF	TRBJ1-5	TRBV19
CASSSSGVPEAFF	TRBJ1-1	TRBV6-5
CASSYSQGPYEQYF	TRBJ2-7	TRBV6-5
CASSLLWSGRADNEQFF	TRBJ2-1	TRBV11-3
CASSSQGDIYNEQFF	TRBJ2-1	TRBV27
CASSYPGLSFNEQFF	TRBJ2-1	TRBV5-1
CASSLGLAGEPGELFF	TRBJ2-2	TRBV11-3
CASSLRASGEWYEQYF	TRBJ2-7	TRBV7-6